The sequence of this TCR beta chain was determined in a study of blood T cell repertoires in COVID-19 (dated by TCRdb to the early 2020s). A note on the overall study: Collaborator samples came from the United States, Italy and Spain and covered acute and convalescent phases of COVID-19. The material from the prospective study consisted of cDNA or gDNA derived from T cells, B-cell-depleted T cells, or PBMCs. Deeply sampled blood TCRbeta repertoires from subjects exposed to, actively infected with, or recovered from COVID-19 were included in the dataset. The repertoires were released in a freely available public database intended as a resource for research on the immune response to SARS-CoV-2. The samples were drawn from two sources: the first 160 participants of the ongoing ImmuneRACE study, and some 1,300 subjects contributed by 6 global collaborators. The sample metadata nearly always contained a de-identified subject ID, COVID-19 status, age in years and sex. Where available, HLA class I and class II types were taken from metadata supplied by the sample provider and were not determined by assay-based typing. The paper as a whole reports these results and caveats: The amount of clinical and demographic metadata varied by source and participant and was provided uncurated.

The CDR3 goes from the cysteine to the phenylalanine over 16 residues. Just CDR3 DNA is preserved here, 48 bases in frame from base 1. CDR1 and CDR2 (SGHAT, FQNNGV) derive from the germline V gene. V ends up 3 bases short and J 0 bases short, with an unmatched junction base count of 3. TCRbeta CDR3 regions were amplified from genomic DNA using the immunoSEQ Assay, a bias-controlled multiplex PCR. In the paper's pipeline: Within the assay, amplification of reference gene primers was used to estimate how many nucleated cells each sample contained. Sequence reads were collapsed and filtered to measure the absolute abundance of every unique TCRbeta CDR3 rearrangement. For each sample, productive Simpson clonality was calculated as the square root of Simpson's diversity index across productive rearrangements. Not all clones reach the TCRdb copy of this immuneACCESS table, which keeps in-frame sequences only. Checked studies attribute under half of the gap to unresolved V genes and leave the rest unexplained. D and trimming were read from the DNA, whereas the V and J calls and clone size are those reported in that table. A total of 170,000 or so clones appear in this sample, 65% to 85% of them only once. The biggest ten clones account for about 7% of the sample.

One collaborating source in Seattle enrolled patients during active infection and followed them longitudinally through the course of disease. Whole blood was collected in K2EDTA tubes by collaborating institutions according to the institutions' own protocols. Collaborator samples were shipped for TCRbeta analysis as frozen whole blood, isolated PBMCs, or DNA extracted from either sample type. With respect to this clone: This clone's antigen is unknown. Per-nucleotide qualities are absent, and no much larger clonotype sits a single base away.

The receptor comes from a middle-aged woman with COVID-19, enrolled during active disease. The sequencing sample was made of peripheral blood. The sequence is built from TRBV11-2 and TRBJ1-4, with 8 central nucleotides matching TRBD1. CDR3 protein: CASSLDRAATNEKLFF. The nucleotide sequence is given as TGTGCCAGCAGCTTGGACAGGGCTGCAACTAATGAAAAACTGTTTTTT. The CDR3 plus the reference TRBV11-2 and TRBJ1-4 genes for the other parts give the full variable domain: EAGVAQSPRYKIIEKRQSVAFWCNPISGHATLYWYQQILGQGPKLLIQFQNNGVVDDSQLPKDRFSAERLKGVDSTLKIQPAKLEDSAVYLCASSLDRAATNEKLFFGSGTQLSVL.